This T cell receptor (beta chain) derives from a study of blood T cell repertoires in COVID-19. Authors' data handling: Counts of nucleated cells, estimated from reference gene primer amplification, were obtained. Assay: immunoSEQ multiplex PCR; the TCRdb copy retains only in-frame clones and omits some. V and J calls plus clone size are reproduced from that table; the DNA served to infer D and trimming. The sample contains a few hundred thousand clones, around nine tenths of which appear only once. Trimming at V came to 5 bases and at J to 6 bases, leaving 5 bases not matched to a gene. From germline, CDR1 is SGHAT and CDR2 FQNNGV. The CDR3 covers 15 residues. This clone turned up a few times. The study drew participants aged roughly 18 to 95 years from about two dozen US areas. It was within 2 weeks before study entry that exposed participants met a COVID-19 case.

The source is a woman in her twenties or thirties who had been exposed to COVID-19. The J gene is TRBJ1-6, the V gene TRBV11-2, with TRBD1 matching 9 bases. The specimen was PBMCs or T cells enriched from blood (not recorded which). Here the CDR3 DNA reads TGTGCCAGCAGCCGACGACAGGGGGTTAATTCACCCCTCCACTTT. This gives the protein CASSRRQGVNSPLHF.